A single sample gave rise to the 26 T cell receptor beta chains below, sequenced in a study of beta chain features in type 1 diabetes. Overall study findings and caveats: There was a moderate but significant shortening of TCRB CDR3s in all four CD4+ subsets of Type 1 diabetes patients.

The entirety of the isolated RNA underwent reverse transcription, so expressed TCRB transcripts were sequenced. TCRdb's copy holds only in-frame clones and misses some; the assay was immunoSEQ multiplex PCR. Of about 240,000 clones in the sample, approximately 15% are singletons; the top ten hold about 0.02%. Their recognized antigens are unknown. Sequencing was done on a sample of naive CD4+ T cells from blood. Source of these receptors: a man between 25 and 39 years old with type 1 diabetes.

The chain joins TRBV7-6 to TRBJ2-3; D ambiguous. Trimming cost V 5 bases and J 5 bases, with 5 bases left between them. Germline V CDR1 and CDR2: SGHVS, FNYEAQ. The CDR3 length is 11 residues. Here the CDR3 DNA reads TGTGCCAGCAGCCCAATAGATACGCAGTATTTT. Residues: CASSPIDTQYF.

The CDR3 spells CASKASGGSNTDTQYF. CDR3 coding DNA: TGTGCCAGCAAGGCTAGCGGGGGGTCTAACACAGATACGCAGTATTTT. This chain links TRBV5-8 with TRBJ2-3; TRBD2 agrees at 11 bases. The ends lost 6 bases at V and 2 bases at J; junction bases unmatched: 8. CDR1 and CDR2 from the germline V gene are SGHTS and YDEGEE. The CDR3 has 16 amino acids.

On this clone: This same CDR3 is encoded by further DNA sequences in the sample. The genes are TRBV9 and TRBJ2-2, with a tentative D call TRBD2 (5 bases). Per the germline V gene, CDR1 is SGDLS and CDR2 is YYNGEE. The ends were cut back, 0 bases at V and 2 bases at J, with 5 bases in the middle. The CDR3 loop spans 14 amino acids. The CDR3 loop reads CASSVASNTGELFF. The CDR3 nucleotides are TGTGCCAGCAGCGTAGCTAGCAACACCGGGGAGCTGTTTTTT. The whole variable domain, filled in from reference TRBV9 and TRBJ2-2, reads DSGVTQTPKHLITATGQRVTLRCSPRSGDLSVYWYQQSLDQGLQFLIQYYNGEERAKGNILERFSAQQFPDLHSELNLSSLELGDSALYFCASSVASNTGELFFGEGSRLTVL.

This sequence joins TRBV30 and TRBJ1-1, with a weak D call TRBD1 (6 bases). Germline V gives CDR1 GTSNPN, CDR2 SVGIG (reference sequence). V was pared by 3 bases and J by 0 bases, with 17 bases between. The CDR3 is 16 residues long. DNA of the CDR3: TGTGCCTGGAGCCTCGGACAGTTAGAGATGAACACTGAAGCTTTCTTT. This encodes CAWSLGQLEMNTEAFF.

This clone appeared once. The chain uses TRBV7-2 and TRBJ1-2, with 7 bases aligning to TRBD1. Germline V gene lookup returns CDR1 SGHTA and CDR2 FQGNSA. Germline trimming cut 4 bases from V and 7 bases from J; bases unmatched to any gene: 6. The CDR3 has 13 amino acids. The CDR3 is CASSSRQGGGYTF. CDR3 in DNA: TGTGCCAGCAGCTCACGACAGGGTGGTGGCTACACCTTC.

This clone was seen a handful of times. The chain employs TRBV29-1 and TRBJ2-3; 8 positions match TRBD2. This CDR3 comprises 14 residues. Trimming at V came to 3 bases and at J to 4 bases, leaving 6 bases not matched to a gene. Germline CDR1 is SQVTM and CDR2 is ANQGSEA. CDR3 protein: CSVEGAGAPDTQYF. CDR3 nucleotide sequence: TGCAGCGTTGAGGGAGCGGGAGCACCAGATACGCAGTATTTT.

There are a few counts of this clone. The chain uses TRBV19 and TRBJ1-1, with a possible D match to TRBD1 (5 bases). Germline V gene sequence: CDR1 LNHDA, CDR2 SQIVND (reference sequence). The CDR3 is 15 residues long. V was trimmed by 3 bases and J by 0 bases, leaving 11 bases between them. The CDR3 sequence: CASSISGGVNTEAFF. CDR3 in DNA: TGTGCCAGTAGTATTAGCGGAGGGGTGAACACTGAAGCTTTCTTT.

This clone turned up a few times. This rearrangement joins TRBV12-5 to TRBJ2-5, with TRBD1 matching over 7 bases. Trimming took 1 base from V and 4 from J; bases not matched to a gene: 9. Germline V gene sequence: CDR1 LGHNT, CDR2 FRNRAP. This CDR3 has 16 residues. The CDR3 protein is CASGLANKNRGETQYF. CDR3 DNA: TGTGCTAGTGGTTTGGCCAACAAGAACAGGGGAGAGACCCAGTACTTC. The full variable domain, completed using reference TRBV12-5 and TRBJ2-5, is DARVTQTPRHKVTEMGQEVTMRCQPILGHNTVFWYRQTMMQGLELLAYFRNRAPLDDSGMPKDRFSAEMPDATLATLKIQPSEPRDSAVYFCASGLANKNRGETQYFGPGTRLLVL.

This clone was counted between two and nine times. The chain joins TRBV7-2 to TRBJ2-2, with 11 bases lining up with TRBD2. The germline CDR1 and CDR2 sequences are SGHTA and FQGNSA. V trimming: 6 bases; J trimming: 2 bases; junction bases outside the gene matches: 5. The CDR3 covers 16 residues. Here the CDR3 DNA reads TGTGCCAGCAGACCAACTAGCGGGAGAAACACCGGGGAGCTGTTTTTT. Its protein is CASRPTSGRNTGELFF.

The chain combines TRBV20-1 with TRBJ2-3, with a tentative D call TRBD2 (5 bases). The V end lost 3 bases, the J end lost 4 bases, and 5 bases lay between the germline ends. CDR3 length: 11 amino acids. From germline, CDR1 is DFQATT and CDR2 SNEGSKA (reference sequence). In nucleotides, the CDR3 is TGCAGTGCTAGCGGGGCAGATACGCAGTATTTT. Encoded protein: CSASGADTQYF.

In this sample, this clone turned up a few times. The rearrangement joins TRBV6-5 to TRBJ2-5; D possibly corresponds to TRBD2 (5 bases). Germline CDR1 MNHEY, CDR2 SVGAGI. The V and J ends lost 8 bases and 5 bases respectively, with 12 bases between them. The CDR3 has 12 residues. CDR3 nucleotides: TGTGCCAGCGCCCGCCGAGGGGAGACCCAGTACTTC. Translation: CASARRGETQYF.

The table lists this clone with a few counts. The chain is built from TRBV7-9 and TRBJ2-3; possible D gene TRBD1, 6 bases. The CDR3 totals 15 residues. Germline V CDR1 and CDR2: SEHNR, FQNEAQ (reference sequence). V was clipped by 0 bases and J by 4 bases, with 11 bases between them. The CDR3 DNA sequence: TGTGCCAGCAGCTTAGCACAGGGTGTCGCAGATACGCAGTATTTT. This gives the protein CASSLAQGVADTQYF.

The rearrangement joins TRBV5-1 to TRBJ2-2; D might be TRBD2 (6 bases). The CDR3 is made up of 14 amino acids. Germline CDR1 SGHRS, CDR2 YFSETQ. Trimming removed 4 bases from V and 3 bases from J, with 10 bases in between. In DNA, the CDR3 is TGCGCCAGCAGCGTGACGGGAGACACCGGGGAGCTGTTTTTT. As protein: CASSVTGDTGELFF.

This clone appeared a few times. V usage is TRBV18 and J usage is TRBJ1-1; the D gene is possibly TRBD1 (5 bases). Trimming removed 0 bases at V and 4 bases at J, with 9 bases between. CDR3 size: 14 residues. The germline V gene encodes CDR1 KGHSH and CDR2 LQKENI. The DNA of the CDR3 is TGTGCCAGCTCACCACCGGGGGAGGGCACTGAAGCTTTCTTT. Protein: CASSPPGEGTEAFF.

This clone was observed a few times. V is TRBV6-1 and J is TRBJ2-5; D is undetermined. Germline V CDR1 and CDR2: MNHNS, SASEGT. The CDR3 has 14 amino acids. The germline V and J ends were trimmed by 7 bases and 5 bases, with 17 bases remaining between them. CDR3 nucleotide sequence: TGTGCCAGCATTCTATCGGCCGCCGGGGAGACCCAGTACTTC. Translated: CASILSAAGETQYF.

The gene calls are TRBV5-1 and TRBJ2-1; TRBD2 agrees at 11 bases. CDR3 length: 15 residues. V trimming: 4 bases; J trimming: 2 bases; junction bases outside the gene matches: 2. CDR1 and CDR2 (germline): SGHRS, YFSETQ. The CDR3 sequence: CASSTSGSAYNEQFF. CDR3 sequence (DNA): TGCGCCAGCAGCACTAGCGGGAGTGCCTACAATGAGCAGTTCTTC.

The chain couples TRBV4-1 to TRBJ2-3; possible D gene TRBD1, 6 bases. The germline V gene has CDR1 MGHRA and CDR2 YSYEKL. The CDR3 consists of 16 residues. V shed 0 bases and J shed 8 bases, with 18 bases lying between them. The CDR3 spells CASSQDMRGGRGTQYF. The CDR3 DNA follows: TGCGCCAGCAGCCAAGATATGCGAGGGGGAAGAGGTACGCAGTATTTT.

The V call is TRBV30, the J call TRBJ2-6; possibly TRBD2 for D (5 bases). The CDR3 loop spans 12 amino acids. V was pared by 3 bases and J by 9 bases, with 9 bases between. From germline, CDR1 is GTSNPN and CDR2 SVGIG (reference sequence). The CDR3 sequence is CAWSAEGNVLTF. The DNA for the CDR3 is TGTGCCTGGAGCGCAGAGGGCAACGTCCTGACTTTC.

This clone came up a few times. The CDR3 region is CASSQAGLGSTEAFF. The CDR3 DNA follows: TGTGCCAGCAGCCAAGCCGGGTTGGGGAGCACTGAAGCTTTCTTT. The J gene is TRBJ1-1, the V gene TRBV4-2; D remains unclear. CDR3 length equals 15 residues. Trimming cost V 1 base and J 4 bases, with 13 bases left between them. Germline CDR1 reads LGHNA; CDR2 reads YNFKEQ.

The chain recombines TRBV7-2 with TRBJ2-5; 8 bases match TRBD2. Germline CDR1 reads SGHTA; CDR2 reads FQGNSA. The CDR3 spans 16 residues. Trimming at V came to 5 bases and at J to 5 bases, leaving 13 bases not matched to a gene. CDR3 sequence reads: CASSLVLSGSYETQYF. The DNA for the CDR3 is TGTGCCAGCAGCCTGGTATTGAGCGGGAGCTATGAGACCCAGTACTTC.

This clone came up a few times. V usage is TRBV5-6 and J usage is TRBJ2-1; the match to TRBD1 covers 8 bases. Trimming at V came to 4 bases and at J to 7 bases, leaving 13 bases not matched to a gene. The CDR3 is 16 amino acids. Germline CDR1 and CDR2: SGHDT and YYEEEE. The CDR3, as DNA: TGTGCCAGCAGCGCGTCAGGGGGCGGAGTGGGGAATGAGCAGTTCTTC. It yields the protein CASSASGGGVGNEQFF.

The gene calls are TRBV4-1 and TRBJ2-1; the match to TRBD1 covers 7 bases. CDR3 length: 16 amino acids. With 3 bases clipped from V and 7 bases from J, the junction kept 12 bases outside the gene matches. The V gene's germline CDR1 is MGHRA and CDR2 YSYEKL. CDR3 coding DNA: TGCGCCAGCAGCCACCCTGACAGGGTCCCGGGTAATGAGCAGTTCTTC. It is translated as CASSHPDRVPGNEQFF.

This clone has just a few counts. The rearrangement links TRBV5-1 to TRBJ2-1; TRBD2 matches at 11 bases. The CDR3 runs 16 residues. Germline CDR1 and CDR2: SGHRS and YFSETQ. V shed 2 bases, J shed 3 bases, and the junction held 4 bases outside the gene matches. The CDR3 loop is CASSFTGTSGYNEQFF. The CDR3, as DNA: TGCGCCAGCAGCTTCACCGGGACTAGCGGCTACAATGAGCAGTTCTTC.

V gene TRBV5-1 combines with J gene TRBJ1-5; 7 bases are a match to TRBD1. CDR3 length: 17 residues. The V gene end was trimmed by 4 bases and the J gene end by 7 bases; junction bases not matched to a gene: 17. Looked up from germline, CDR1 is SGHRS and CDR2 is YFSETQ. CDR3 loop: CASSLGPPDRVDQPQHF. The CDR3 region has the DNA TGCGCCAGCAGCCTCGGACCCCCCGACAGGGTCGACCAGCCCCAGCATTTT.

The V and J genes are TRBV7-9 and TRBJ2-7; TRBD2 matches at 11 bases. CDR1 SEHNR and CDR2 FQNEAQ come from the germline V gene (reference sequence). The CDR3 covers 15 residues. V lost 4 bases, J lost 2 bases, and 4 bases stayed unmatched. CDR3 bases: TGTGCCAGCAGCTATGGGACTAGCGGAACCTACGAGCAGTACTTC. Protein product: CASSYGTSGTYEQYF.

This clone was observed a handful of times. This chain links TRBV9 with TRBJ1-2; D is unclear. The germline gives CDR1 SGDLS, CDR2 YYNGEE. The CDR3 has 14 residues. Trimming stripped 0 bases from V and 7 bases from J, with 13 bases between. The CDR3 reads CASSVARDGGGYTF. DNA of the CDR3: TGTGCCAGCAGCGTAGCTCGGGATGGTGGTGGCTACACCTTC.